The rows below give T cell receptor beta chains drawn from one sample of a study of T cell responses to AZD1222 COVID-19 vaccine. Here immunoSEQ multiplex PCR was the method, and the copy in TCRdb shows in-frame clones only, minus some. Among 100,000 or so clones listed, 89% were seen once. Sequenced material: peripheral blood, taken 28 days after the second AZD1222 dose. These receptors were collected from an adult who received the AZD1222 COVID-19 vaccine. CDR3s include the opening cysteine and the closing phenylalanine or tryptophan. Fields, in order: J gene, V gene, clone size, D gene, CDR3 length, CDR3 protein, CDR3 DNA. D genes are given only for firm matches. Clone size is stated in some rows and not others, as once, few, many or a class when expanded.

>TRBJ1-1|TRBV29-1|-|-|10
CSVLGTEAFF
TGCAGCGTTCTAGGCACTGAAGCTTTCTTT
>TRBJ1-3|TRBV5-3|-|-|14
CARSNRDVGNTIYF
TGTGCCAGAAGCAACCGGGACGTTGGAAACACCATATATTTT
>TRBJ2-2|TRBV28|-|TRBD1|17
CASSPYRGKVSTGELFF
TGTGCCAGCAGTCCCTACAGGGGCAAAGTGAGCACCGGGGAGCTGTTTTTT
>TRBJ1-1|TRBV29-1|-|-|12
CSVTGFGGEAFF
TGCAGCGTAACAGGGTTTGGAGGTGAAGCTTTCTTT
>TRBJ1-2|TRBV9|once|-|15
CASSTRGEANYGYTF
TGTGCCAGCAGCACCCGGGGGGAAGCTAACTATGGCTACACCTTC
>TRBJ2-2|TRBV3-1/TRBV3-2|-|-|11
CASSQRGELFF
TGTGCCAGCAGCCAAAGAGGGGAGCTGTTTTTT
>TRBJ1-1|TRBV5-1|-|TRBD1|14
CASSLTGGNTEAFF
TGCGCCAGCAGCCTGACAGGGGGGAACACTGAAGCTTTCTTT
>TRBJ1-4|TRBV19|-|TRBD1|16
CASSQIPGQGNEKLFF
TGTGCCAGTAGTCAAATCCCGGGACAGGGGAATGAAAAACTGTTTTTT
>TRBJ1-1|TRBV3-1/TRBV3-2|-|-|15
CASSHRFRVDTEAFF
TGTGCCAGCAGCCACCGATTCAGGGTAGATACTGAAGCTTTCTTT
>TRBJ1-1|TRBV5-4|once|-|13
CASSLISNTEAFF
TGTGCCAGCAGCTTGATTTCGAACACTGAAGCTTTCTTT
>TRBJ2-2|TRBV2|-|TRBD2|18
CASSGGSGEVTNTGELFF
TGTGCCAGCTCCGGAGGTAGCGGGGAGGTAACGAACACCGGGGAGCTGTTTTTT
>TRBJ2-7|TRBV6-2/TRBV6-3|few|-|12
CASSPYSYEQYF
TGTGCCAGCAGTCCCTACTCCTACGAGCAGTACTTC
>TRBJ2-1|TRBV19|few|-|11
CASTIYNEQFF
TGTGCCAGTACCATTTACAATGAGCAGTTCTTC
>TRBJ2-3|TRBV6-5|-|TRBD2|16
CASSYRVGGATDTQYF
TGTGCCAGCAGTTACCGTGTCGGGGGGGCCACAGATACGCAGTATTTT
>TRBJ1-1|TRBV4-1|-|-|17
CASSPSERGAKGTEAFF
TGCGCCAGCAGCCCAAGTGAACGCGGAGCTAAGGGGACTGAAGCTTTCTTT
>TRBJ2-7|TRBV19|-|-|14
CASHPTGNTYEQYF
TGTGCCAGCCACCCAACAGGGAACACCTACGAGCAGTACTTC
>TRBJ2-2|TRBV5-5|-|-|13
CASSSLPYGELFF
TGTGCCAGCAGCTCCCTCCCCTACGGGGAGCTGTTTTTT
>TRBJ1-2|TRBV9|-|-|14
CASSVGTANYGYTF
TGTGCCAGCAGCGTAGGGACAGCTAACTATGGCTACACCTTC
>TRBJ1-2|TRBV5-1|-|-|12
CASSSTAYGYTF
TGCGCCAGCAGCTCGACAGCATATGGCTACACCTTC
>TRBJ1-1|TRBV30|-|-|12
CAWEQQNTEAFF
TGTGCCTGGGAACAGCAGAACACTGAAGCTTTCTTT
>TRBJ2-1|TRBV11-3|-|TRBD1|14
CASRDGTGWDEQFF
TGTGCCAGCAGAGACGGGACAGGGTGGGATGAGCAGTTCTTC
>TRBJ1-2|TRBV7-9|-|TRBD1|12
CASSNRGVGYTF
TGTGCCAGCAGCAACAGGGGGGTTGGCTACACCTTC
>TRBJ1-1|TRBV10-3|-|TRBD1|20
CAISDYNLRDRGLMDTEAFF
TGTGCCATCAGTGACTACAACCTCCGGGACAGGGGGCTGATGGACACTGAAGCTTTCTTT
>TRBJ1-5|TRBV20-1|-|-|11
CSISLVGAQHF
TGCAGCATATCCCTTGTGGGGGCCCAGCATTTT
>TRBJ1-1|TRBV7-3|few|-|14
CASSLQGMNTEAFF
TGTGCCAGCAGCTTACAGGGCATGAACACTGAAGCTTTCTTT
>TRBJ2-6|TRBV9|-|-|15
CASSVDRAWANVLTF
TGTGCCAGCAGCGTAGACAGGGCTTGGGCCAACGTCCTGACTTTC
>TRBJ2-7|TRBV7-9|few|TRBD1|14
CASSSGTGGYEQYF
TGTGCCAGCAGCTCCGGGACAGGGGGCTACGAGCAGTACTTC
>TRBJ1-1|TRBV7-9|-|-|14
CASGELGPNTEAFF
TGTGCCAGCGGAGAATTAGGCCCGAACACTGAAGCTTTCTTT
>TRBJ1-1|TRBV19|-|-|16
CASSIQGRQLNTEAFF
TGTGCCAGTAGTATACAGGGGCGGCAACTGAACACTGAAGCTTTCTTT
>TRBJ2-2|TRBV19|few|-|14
CASSGLMNTGELFF
TGTGCCAGTAGTGGACTTATGAACACCGGGGAGCTGTTTTTT
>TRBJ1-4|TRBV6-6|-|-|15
CASSYSKGGSEKLFF
TGTGCCAGCAGTTACTCGAAAGGTGGTAGTGAAAAACTGTTTTTT
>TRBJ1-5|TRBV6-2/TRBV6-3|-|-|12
CASSYPYQPQHF
TGTGCCAGCAGTTACCCGTATCAGCCCCAGCATTTT
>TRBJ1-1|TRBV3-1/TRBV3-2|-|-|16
CASSQDDRTLGTEAFF
TGTGCCAGCAGCCAAGACGACAGGACATTAGGCACTGAAGCTTTCTTT
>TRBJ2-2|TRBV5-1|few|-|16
CASSFTGTSNTGELFF
TGCGCCAGCAGCTTTACCGGGACATCGAACACCGGGGAGCTGTTTTTT
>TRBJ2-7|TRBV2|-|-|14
CASSERGATYEQYF
TGTGCCAGCAGTGAACGGGGGGCCACTTACGAGCAGTACTTC
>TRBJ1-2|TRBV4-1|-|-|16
CASSHEDLGPRYGYTF
TGCGCCAGCAGCCATGAGGATTTAGGGCCCCGTTATGGCTACACCTTC
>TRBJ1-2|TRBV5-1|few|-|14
CASSGEFTGFGYTF
TGCGCCAGCAGCGGGGAGTTTACAGGGTTCGGCTACACCTTC
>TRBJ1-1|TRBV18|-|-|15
CASSPLAQMNTEAFF
TGTGCCAGCTCACCACTCGCACAGATGAACACTGAAGCTTTCTTT
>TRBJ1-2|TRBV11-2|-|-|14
CASSLEWGGYGYTF
TGTGCCAGCAGCTTAGAGTGGGGGGGCTATGGCTACACCTTC
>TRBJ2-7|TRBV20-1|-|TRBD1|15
CSASDVRDSPYEQYF
TGCAGTGCTAGTGACGTCCGGGACAGTCCCTACGAGCAGTACTTC
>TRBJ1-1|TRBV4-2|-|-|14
CASSLREMNTEAFF
TGTGCCAGCAGCCTCCGGGAGATGAACACTGAAGCTTTCTTT
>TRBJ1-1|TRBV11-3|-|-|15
CASSSPRRRGTEAFF
TGTGCCAGCAGCTCCCCCAGGCGGAGGGGCACTGAAGCTTTCTTT